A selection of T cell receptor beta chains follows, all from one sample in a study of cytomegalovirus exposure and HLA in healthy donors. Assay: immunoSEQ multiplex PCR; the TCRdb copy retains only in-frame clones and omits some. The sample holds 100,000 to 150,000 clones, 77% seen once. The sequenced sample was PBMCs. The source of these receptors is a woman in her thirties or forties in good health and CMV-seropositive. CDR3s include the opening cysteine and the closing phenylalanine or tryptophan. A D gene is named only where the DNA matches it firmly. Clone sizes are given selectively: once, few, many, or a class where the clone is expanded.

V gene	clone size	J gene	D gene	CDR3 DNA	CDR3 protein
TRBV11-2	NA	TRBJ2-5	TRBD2	TGTGCCAGCAGCCCGACTAGCGGCCAAGAGACCCAGTACTTC	CASSPTSGQETQYF
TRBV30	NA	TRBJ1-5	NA	TGTGCCTGGAGTGGCGGGACCGATCAGCCCCAGCATTTT	CAWSGGTDQPQHF
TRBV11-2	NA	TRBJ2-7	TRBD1	TGTGCCAGCAACCGAAGACAGGGGTCCTACGAGCAGTACTTC	CASNRRQGSYEQYF
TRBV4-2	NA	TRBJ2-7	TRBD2	TGTGCCAGCAGCCAAGGGACTAGCGTGAACGAGCAGTACTTC	CASSQGTSVNEQYF
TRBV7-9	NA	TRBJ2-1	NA	TGTGCCAGCAGCTTAAGCTTGGCACTTTACAGAGAGAATGAGCAGTTCTTC	CASSLSLALYRENEQFF
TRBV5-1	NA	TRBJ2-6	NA	TGCGCCAGCAGCCCGGGACTGTCCTCTGGGGCCAACGTCCTGACTTTC	CASSPGLSSGANVLTF
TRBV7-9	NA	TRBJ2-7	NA	TGTGCCAGCAGTTTAGGGTCAGGGGCTGGGCAGTACTTC	CASSLGSGAGQYF
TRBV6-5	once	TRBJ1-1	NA	TGTGCCAGCAGTTACTGGGGACAGAACACTGAAGCTTTCTTT	CASSYWGQNTEAFF
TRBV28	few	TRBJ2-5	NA	TGTGCCAGCAGTGTTACCAGGGCCCAAGAGACCCAGTACTTC	CASSVTRAQETQYF
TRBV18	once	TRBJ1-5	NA	TGTGCCAGCTCACTTGGGCAGGGCGGCAATCAGCCCCAGCATTTT	CASSLGQGGNQPQHF
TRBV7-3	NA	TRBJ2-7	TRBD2	TGTGCCAGCAGCTTAACGGGACTAGCGGGAGGGACTACCTACGAGCAGTACTTC	CASSLTGLAGGTTYEQYF
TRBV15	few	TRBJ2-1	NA	TGTGCCACCAGCAGAGGGGCCGGGACTCTGAGCTCCTACAATGAGCAGTTCTTC	CATSRGAGTLSSYNEQFF
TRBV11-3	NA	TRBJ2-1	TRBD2	TGTGCCAGCAGCTTAGGGACTAGCGGGATGGATGAGCAGTTCTTC	CASSLGTSGMDEQFF
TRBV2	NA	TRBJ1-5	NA	TGTGCCAGCAGTGTGGGGGGTCAAGTCAATCAGCCCCAGCATTTT	CASSVGGQVNQPQHF
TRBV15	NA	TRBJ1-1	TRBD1	TGTGCCACCAGCGGGACAGGGGGCACCGGCGCTTTCTTT	CATSGTGGTGAFF
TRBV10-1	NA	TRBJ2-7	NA	TGCGCCTCATTGAAGGGACATTACGAGCAGTACTTC	CASLKGHYEQYF
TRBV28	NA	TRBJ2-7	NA	TGTGCCAGCAGTTCCAGAGCGAGATTCTCCTACGAGCAGTACTTC	CASSSRARFSYEQYF
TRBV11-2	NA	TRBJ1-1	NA	TGTGCCAGCAGTAAACAGGGAAACACTGAAGCTTTCTTT	CASSKQGNTEAFF
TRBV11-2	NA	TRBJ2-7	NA	TGTGCCAGCAGCGTCACCCGGACAACCTACGAGCAGTACTTC	CASSVTRTTYEQYF
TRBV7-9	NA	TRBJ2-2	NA	TGTTCCAGCAGCTTATATATTGGAGGGTACACCGGGGAGCTGTTTTTT	CSSSLYIGGYTGELFF
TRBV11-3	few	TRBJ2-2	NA	TGTGCCAGCAGCCCCTCGAGGGTGAGCACCGGGGAGCTGTTTTTT	CASSPSRVSTGELFF
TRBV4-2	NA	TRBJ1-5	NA	TGTGCCAGCAGCCAAGGAGAACAGCCCCAGCATTTT	CASSQGEQPQHF
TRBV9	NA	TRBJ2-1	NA	TGTGCCAGCACCCCAGGGGGGCGGGTGTACAATGAGCAGTTCTTC	CASTPGGRVYNEQFF
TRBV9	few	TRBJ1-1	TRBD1	TGTGCCAGCAGCGCAGGACAGGGGGCGTTCAACGCTGAAGCTTTCTTT	CASSAGQGAFNAEAFF
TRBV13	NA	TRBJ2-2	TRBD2	TGTGCCAGCAGCCACCTGACTAGCGGGAGACCGGGGGGAACCGGGGAGCTGTTTTTT	CASSHLTSGRPGGTGELFF
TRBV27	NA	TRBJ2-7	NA	TGTGCCAGCAGCCTAAGAGTGGCCCGGAGCTCCTACGAGCAGTACTTC	CASSLRVARSSYEQYF
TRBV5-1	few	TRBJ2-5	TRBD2	TGCGCCAGCGGCTTAGCGGGAGGCCAAGAGACCCAGTACTTC	CASGLAGGQETQYF
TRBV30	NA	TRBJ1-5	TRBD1	TGTGCCTGGAGTGTGGACAGGGAGAAGATCAATCAGCCCCAGCATTTT	CAWSVDREKINQPQHF
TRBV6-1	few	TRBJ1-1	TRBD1	TGTGCCAGCAGTAACGGACAGGGACGAGAAGCTTTCTTT	CASSNGQGREAFF
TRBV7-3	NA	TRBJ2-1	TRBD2	TGTGCCAGCAGCCCCTCGACTAGCGAGACCTACAATGAGCAGTTCTTC	CASSPSTSETYNEQFF
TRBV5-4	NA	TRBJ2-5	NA	TGTGCCAGCAGCGACAATGGAGGGGCAGTGGTAGAGACCCAGTACTTC	CASSDNGGAVVETQYF
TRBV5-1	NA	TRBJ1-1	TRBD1	TGCGCCAGCAGCTTTAGCGCGGGACAGCCCCCAGCTTTCTTT	CASSFSAGQPPAFF
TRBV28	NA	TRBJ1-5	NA	TGTGCCAGCAAGGGAGGGGTCAATCAGCCCCAGCATTTT	CASKGGVNQPQHF
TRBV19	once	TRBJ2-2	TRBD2	TGTGCCAGTAGTTTGACTAGCGGCCACTCCAGCACCGGGGAGCTGTTTTTT	CASSLTSGHSSTGELFF
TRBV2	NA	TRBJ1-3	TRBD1	TGTGCCACCTCCCGGGACAGAGGAAACACCATATATTTT	CATSRDRGNTIYF
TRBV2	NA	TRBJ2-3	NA	TGTGCCAGCAGCTCGAATGGGCTTTACACAGATACGCAGTATTTT	CASSSNGLYTDTQYF
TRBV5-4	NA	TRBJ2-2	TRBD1	TGTGCCAGCAGCACGGGACAGGGGGGGGCCGGGGAGCTGTTTTTT	CASSTGQGGAGELFF
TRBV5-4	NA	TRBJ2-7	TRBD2	TGTGCCAGCAGCTCCTTTTCGGGAGGGGGTATTACGGAGCAGTACTTC	CASSSFSGGGITEQYF
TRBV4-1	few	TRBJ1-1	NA	TGCGCCAGCAGCCGAAGGGGGACGGAGAACACTGAAGCTTTCTTT	CASSRRGTENTEAFF
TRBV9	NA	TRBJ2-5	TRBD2	TGTGCCAGCAGCCCACAGACTAGCGGGAGTGGAGAGACCCAGTACTTC	CASSPQTSGSGETQYF
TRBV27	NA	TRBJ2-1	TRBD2	TGTGCCAGCAGTTTAGGGCTAGCGGCCTACAATGAGCAGTTCTTC	CASSLGLAAYNEQFF
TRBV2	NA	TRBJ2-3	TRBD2	TGTGCCAGCAGGGGCCTCTGGACTAGCGGGACCTCCAGCACCGAGGCAGATACGCAGTATTTT	CASRGLWTSGTSSTEADTQYF
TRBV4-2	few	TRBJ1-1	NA	TGTGCCAGCAGCGACGGACGGGGGTGGACTGAAGCTTTCTTT	CASSDGRGWTEAFF
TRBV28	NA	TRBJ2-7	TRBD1	TGTGCCAGCGGTGCCGGGACAGGGAGTTGGCGGGAGCAGTACTTC	CASGAGTGSWREQYF
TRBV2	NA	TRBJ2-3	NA	TGTGCCAGCAGTGAAATAGCGGCCAGCTTGGATACGCAGTATTTT	CASSEIAASLDTQYF